These T cell receptor beta chains were read from a single sample in a study of cytomegalovirus exposure and HLA in healthy donors. Method: immunoSEQ multiplex PCR; TCRdb's copy keeps in-frame clones and lacks some. The table has under 150,000 clones, about 82% seen once; the top ten hold approximately 2.1%. What was sequenced was PBMCs. The origin of the receptors is a man aged 25 to 45 in good health and CMV-seronegative. CDR3s include the opening cysteine and the closing phenylalanine or tryptophan. Fields, in order: J gene, D gene, clone size, V gene, CDR3 DNA, CDR3 protein. D genes are given only for firm matches. The size field is filled for only some rows; it gives once, few, many or a size class.

J gene: TRBJ2-7; D gene: -; clone size: -; V gene: TRBV5-1; CDR3 DNA: TGCGCCAGCACTCTGGGCAACGAGCAGTACTTC; CDR3 protein: CASTLGNEQYF
J gene: TRBJ1-6; D gene: -; clone size: few; V gene: TRBV4-1; CDR3 DNA: TGCGCCAGCAGCCAAGGGCGGGCAGAGGGTTCACCCCTCCACTTT; CDR3 protein: CASSQGRAEGSPLHF
J gene: TRBJ2-4; D gene: -; clone size: -; V gene: TRBV5-1; CDR3 DNA: TGCGCCAGTCGAGAGAGACTAGCCAAAAACATTCAGTACTTC; CDR3 protein: CASRERLAKNIQYF
J gene: TRBJ1-2; D gene: TRBD1; clone size: few; V gene: TRBV27; CDR3 DNA: TGTGCCAGCAGTGACAGGGGTCGAAGAGGCTACACCTTC; CDR3 protein: CASSDRGRRGYTF
J gene: TRBJ1-1; D gene: TRBD1; clone size: once; V gene: TRBV5-8; CDR3 DNA: TGTGCCAGCAGCTTTACAGACAGGGGGCGGAGCACTGAAGCTTTCTTT; CDR3 protein: CASSFTDRGRSTEAFF
J gene: TRBJ1-2; D gene: TRBD1; clone size: few; V gene: TRBV27; CDR3 DNA: TGTGCCAGCAGTATCATTCCGGGACAGGGTACCTATGGCTACACCTTC; CDR3 protein: CASSIIPGQGTYGYTF
J gene: TRBJ2-1; D gene: -; clone size: -; V gene: TRBV2; CDR3 DNA: TGTGCCAGCAGTGAAGTTGCGGGAAACTACAATGAGCAGTTCTTC; CDR3 protein: CASSEVAGNYNEQFF
J gene: TRBJ2-3; D gene: -; clone size: -; V gene: TRBV13; CDR3 DNA: TGTGCCAGCAGGATCCGGGGTCTGGGGGATACGCAGTATTTT; CDR3 protein: CASRIRGLGDTQYF
J gene: TRBJ2-7; D gene: TRBD1; clone size: few; V gene: TRBV5-5; CDR3 DNA: TGTGCCAGCAGCCCGCCGGGACAGGGGAAATTCGGTCTCTCGTACGAGCAGTACTTC; CDR3 protein: CASSPPGQGKFGLSYEQYF
J gene: TRBJ2-7; D gene: TRBD2; clone size: -; V gene: TRBV6-5; CDR3 DNA: TGTGCCAGCAGTCGTCCCGGGACTAGCGGCCACGAGCAGTACTTC; CDR3 protein: CASSRPGTSGHEQYF
J gene: TRBJ2-5; D gene: -; clone size: -; V gene: TRBV6-1; CDR3 DNA: TGTGCCAGCTCAATAGACAGGAGCTGGTGGGAGACCCAGTACTTC; CDR3 protein: CASSIDRSWWETQYF
J gene: TRBJ1-2; D gene: -; clone size: -; V gene: TRBV6-5; CDR3 DNA: TGTGCCAGCAGTTACTCGGGTGCGGCTTTTAACTATGGCTACACCTTC; CDR3 protein: CASSYSGAAFNYGYTF
J gene: TRBJ2-6; D gene: -; clone size: once; V gene: TRBV2; CDR3 DNA: TGTGCCAGCTCACCTCAGGGTTCTGGGGCCAACGTCCTGACTTTC; CDR3 protein: CASSPQGSGANVLTF
J gene: TRBJ1-6; D gene: TRBD1; clone size: -; V gene: TRBV9; CDR3 DNA: TGTGCCAGCAGCGTAGCTGGACAGGGGGCAACCAATAATTCACCCCTCCACTTT; CDR3 protein: CASSVAGQGATNNSPLHF
J gene: TRBJ1-2; D gene: -; clone size: -; V gene: TRBV6-5; CDR3 DNA: TGTGCCAGCAGTTACTCGACAGGAGCCTATGGCTACACCTTC; CDR3 protein: CASSYSTGAYGYTF
J gene: TRBJ1-2; D gene: -; clone size: few; V gene: TRBV4-1; CDR3 DNA: TGCGCCAGCAGCCAAGATGGGTCAGGCTTCTATGGCTACACCTTC; CDR3 protein: CASSQDGSGFYGYTF
J gene: TRBJ2-7; D gene: -; clone size: -; V gene: TRBV28; CDR3 DNA: TGTGCCAGCAGTTTAGAACAGCCCACCTACGAGCAGTACTTC; CDR3 protein: CASSLEQPTYEQYF
J gene: TRBJ2-7; D gene: -; clone size: -; V gene: TRBV27; CDR3 DNA: TGTGCCAGCAGTTTATCCACCGGGCTCCTGAGGGACGAGCAGTACTTC; CDR3 protein: CASSLSTGLLRDEQYF
J gene: TRBJ1-5; D gene: -; clone size: -; V gene: TRBV6-1; CDR3 DNA: TGTGCCAGCAGTCACGGGAACCAGAATCAGCCCCAGCATTTT; CDR3 protein: CASSHGNQNQPQHF
J gene: TRBJ1-1; D gene: -; clone size: few; V gene: TRBV5-6; CDR3 DNA: TGTGCCAGCAGCTTAAACAGGATGAACACTGAAGCTTTCTTT; CDR3 protein: CASSLNRMNTEAFF
J gene: TRBJ2-7; D gene: TRBD2; clone size: -; V gene: TRBV7-9; CDR3 DNA: TGTGCCAGCAGCTTAGATCATTTAGGGACTAGAAGCTCCTACGAGCAGTACTTC; CDR3 protein: CASSLDHLGTRSSYEQYF
J gene: TRBJ1-6; D gene: -; clone size: -; V gene: TRBV5-4; CDR3 DNA: TGTGCCAGCAGCTTGGATGCCAGGGTCAATTCACCCCTCAACTTT; CDR3 protein: CASSLDARVNSPLNF
J gene: TRBJ2-2; D gene: TRBD1; clone size: -; V gene: TRBV5-4; CDR3 DNA: TGTGCCAGCAGCTTGTTAAGCAGGGGGCTGTTTGGGGAGCTGTTTTTT; CDR3 protein: CASSLLSRGLFGELFF
J gene: TRBJ2-7; D gene: TRBD2; clone size: -; V gene: TRBV28; CDR3 DNA: TGTGCCAGCAGTTTATCGGGACTAGCGGCCTACGAGCAGTACTTC; CDR3 protein: CASSLSGLAAYEQYF
J gene: TRBJ2-7; D gene: -; clone size: few; V gene: TRBV6-5; CDR3 DNA: TGTGCCAGCAGCCTCAAACAGTGGGCCTACGAGCAGTACTTC; CDR3 protein: CASSLKQWAYEQYF
J gene: TRBJ1-1; D gene: -; clone size: -; V gene: TRBV27; CDR3 DNA: TGTGCCAGCAAGGTGTGGGCGTTGGACTTAGTCACTGAAGCTTTCTTT; CDR3 protein: CASKVWALDLVTEAFF
J gene: TRBJ1-4; D gene: TRBD1; clone size: -; V gene: TRBV27; CDR3 DNA: TGTGCCAGCAGGAATTTTGACAGGGGAAATGAAAAACTGTTTTTT; CDR3 protein: CASRNFDRGNEKLFF
J gene: TRBJ2-1; D gene: TRBD2; clone size: -; V gene: TRBV6-6; CDR3 DNA: TGTGCCAGCAGTTCCGGGACTAGCGGGGGGAGGGAGCAGTTCTTC; CDR3 protein: CASSSGTSGGREQFF
J gene: TRBJ1-2; D gene: -; clone size: -; V gene: TRBV2; CDR3 DNA: TGTGCCAGCACCCTGGCGATTCAGGGGAATGGCTACACCTTC; CDR3 protein: CASTLAIQGNGYTF
J gene: TRBJ1-1; D gene: -; clone size: -; V gene: TRBV9; CDR3 DNA: TGTGCCAGCAGCAATCGAGACAGCAGTCGAGCTTTCTTT; CDR3 protein: CASSNRDSSRAFF
J gene: TRBJ2-7; D gene: -; clone size: once; V gene: TRBV7-9; CDR3 DNA: TGTGCCAGCAGCTTAGGCGGGCCCGGAAATGAGCAGTACTTC; CDR3 protein: CASSLGGPGNEQYF